This is a list of T cell receptor beta chains from one sample in a study of early T cells in non-severe SARS-CoV-2 infection. TCRdb redid the calling of the 5' RACE reads with MiXCR, one entry per CDR3 protein. The sample comprises tens of thousands of distinct CDR3 sequences, less than 9.5% of which are singletons, and 4.2% rests with the top ten. The sample taken for sequencing was whole blood. All receptors derive from an adult who was a healthcare worker with PCR-confirmed SARS-CoV-2 infection or an uninfected control (not recorded which). Each CDR3 is given with its conserved first and last residue. Each record gives: D gene, J gene, V gene, clone size, CDR3 DNA, CDR3 protein. The D gene is left open where the match is weak. Not all rows give a size; the values are once, few, many and, for expanded clones, a class.

d_call: .
j_call: TRBJ1-2
v_call: TRBV6-6
clone_size: many
cdr3_nt: TGTGCCAGCAGTTACTCGGTGGACCCATCCTATGGCTACACCTTC
cdr3_aa: CASSYSVDPSYGYTF

d_call: .
j_call: TRBJ1-4
v_call: TRBV20-1
clone_size: few
cdr3_nt: TGCAGTGCTAGGTTCCCCGGGACATCTAATGAAAAACTGTTTTTT
cdr3_aa: CSARFPGTSNEKLFF

d_call: TRBD1
j_call: TRBJ2-2
v_call: TRBV27
clone_size: few
cdr3_nt: TGTGCCAGCAGTTTATTATCAGGACAGGGGAACACCGGGGAGCTGTTTTTT
cdr3_aa: CASSLLSGQGNTGELFF

d_call: .
j_call: TRBJ1-5
v_call: TRBV2
clone_size: many
cdr3_nt: TGTGCCAGCAGTGCTATATCGGGGGAACAGCCCCAGCATTTT
cdr3_aa: CASSAISGEQPQHF

d_call: .
j_call: TRBJ2-2
v_call: TRBV4-2
clone_size: many
cdr3_nt: TGTGCCAGCAGCCAAGAATCACGGCGAGACAGGGAGCTGTTTTTT
cdr3_aa: CASSQESRRDRELFF

d_call: TRBD1
j_call: TRBJ1-1
v_call: TRBV5-6
clone_size: many
cdr3_nt: TGTGCCAGCAGCTCCCTCGGGGGACAGGGCGAGAACACTGAAGCTTTCTTT
cdr3_aa: CASSSLGGQGENTEAFF

d_call: TRBD1
j_call: TRBJ2-5
v_call: TRBV9
clone_size: few
cdr3_nt: TGTGCCAGCAGCGAGCTAAATACAGGGGAAGAGACCCAGTACTTC
cdr3_aa: CASSELNTGEETQYF

d_call: TRBD1
j_call: TRBJ2-1
v_call: TRBV20-1
clone_size: many
cdr3_nt: TGCAGTGCTAGAGATCGGGACAGGCACCTCAATAATGAGCAGTTCTTC
cdr3_aa: CSARDRDRHLNNEQFF

d_call: .
j_call: TRBJ2-7
v_call: TRBV7-2
clone_size: .
cdr3_nt: TGTGCCAGCAGCTTCGTCGGACTACCCTACGAGCAGTACTTC
cdr3_aa: CASSFVGLPYEQYF

d_call: .
j_call: TRBJ1-1
v_call: TRBV3-1
clone_size: .
cdr3_nt: TGTGCCAGCAGGTCGGGAGTAGAGACTGAAGCTTTCTTT
cdr3_aa: CASRSGVETEAFF

d_call: .
j_call: TRBJ1-3
v_call: TRBV7-8
clone_size: many
cdr3_nt: TGTGCCAGCAGCACGGACAGCTCTGGAAACACCATATATTTT
cdr3_aa: CASSTDSSGNTIYF

d_call: TRBD1
j_call: TRBJ2-7
v_call: TRBV6-1
clone_size: many
cdr3_nt: TGTGCCAGCAGTGGGACAGGAGAATTCTACGAGCAGTACTTC
cdr3_aa: CASSGTGEFYEQYF

d_call: .
j_call: TRBJ1-3
v_call: TRBV6-1
clone_size: many
cdr3_nt: TGTGCCAGCCCGAGTCAGGGTCTTCGGGGAAACACCATATATTTT
cdr3_aa: CASPSQGLRGNTIYF

d_call: .
j_call: TRBJ2-3
v_call: TRBV27
clone_size: few
cdr3_nt: TGTGCCAGCAGTTCGATCACAGATACGCAGTATTTT
cdr3_aa: CASSSITDTQYF

d_call: .
j_call: TRBJ2-1
v_call: TRBV15
clone_size: many
cdr3_nt: TGTGCCACCAGCCTCGCGAGGGGGTATGAGCAGTTCTTC
cdr3_aa: CATSLARGYEQFF